These 7 T cell receptor beta chains were sequenced from one sample in a study of cytomegalovirus exposure and HLA in healthy donors (dated by TCRdb to 2016 to 2017). Library preparation was by the immunoSEQ multiplex PCR assay. For the multiplex PCR, a mixture combining 60 forward primers for TCR Vbeta segments and 13 reverse primers for TCR Jbeta segments was used. Here the immuneACCESS table is served through TCRdb, limited to in-frame sequences with V and J called. Missing clones are a known gap in these copies; in checked studies unresolved V genes cover under half, and the rest lacks a known reason. The sample table shows over 110,000 clones, and 80% are seen once. The top ten hold under 5% of the sample. The specimen was PBMCs. The receptor set was obtained from a man aged 40-50 years in good health and CMV-seronegative.

V usage is TRBV5-4 and J usage is TRBJ2-3, with 8 bases fitting TRBD2. Germline CDR1 SGHNT, CDR2 YYREEE (reference sequence). V was pared by 4 bases and J by 2 bases, with 9 bases of the junction left unmatched. The CDR3 consists of 16 residues. This CDR3 is CASSRQTSVATDTQYF. In DNA, the CDR3 is TGTGCCAGCAGCCGACAGACTAGCGTCGCCACAGATACGCAGTATTTT.

The J gene is TRBJ1-5, the V gene TRBV18; 12 nucleotides line up with TRBD1. Germline lookup yields CDR1 KGHSH and CDR2 LQKENI. V lost 6 bases, J lost 7 bases, and 7 bases stayed unmatched. The CDR3 sequence is 15 residues long. The CDR3 loop is CASSPGTGGEQPQHF. The CDR3 DNA sequence: TGTGCCAGCTCGCCCGGGACAGGGGGCGAACAGCCCCAGCATTTT.

The sample holds a few counts of this clone. The V and J genes are TRBV10-2 and TRBJ1-3, with D maybe TRBD1 (6 bases). Germline V CDR1 and CDR2: WSHSY, SAAADI. CDR3 length: 17 residues. V shed 0 bases and J shed 0 bases, with 12 bases lying between them. The chain's CDR3 is CASSESGRDTSGNTIYF. The CDR3 region has the DNA TGCGCCAGCAGTGAGTCGGGAAGGGACACCTCTGGAAACACCATATATTTT.

The chain has TRBV6-5 and TRBJ2-5, with D perhaps matching TRBD1 (6 bases). The CDR3 covers 15 residues. V was shortened by 2 bases and J by 5 bases, with 15 bases between the two germline ends. Germline assignment: CDR1 MNHEY and CDR2 SVGAGI. CDR3 amino acids: CASSYADSRGETQYF. The CDR3 DNA reads as TGTGCCAGCAGTTACGCGGACAGTAGAGGCGAGACCCAGTACTTC.

The chain couples TRBV19 to TRBJ1-2, with TRBD1 identical over 7 bases. J lost 5 bases, V lost 1 base, and 4 bases had no gene match. The germline CDR1 and CDR2 sequences are LNHDA and SQIVND (reference sequence). This CDR3 is 14 amino acids long. The CDR3 region has the DNA TGTGCCAGTAGTATAGGAGGGACAGATTATGGCTACACCTTC. This encodes CASSIGGTDYGYTF.

The chain has TRBV7-3 and TRBJ1-5; 7 bases align to TRBD1. The V gene end was trimmed by 5 bases and the J gene end by 7 bases; junction bases not matched to a gene: 5. From germline, CDR1 is SGHTA and CDR2 FQGTGA. The CDR3 spans 13 residues. CDR3 residues: CASSPDRAQPQHF. The CDR3 bases are TGTGCCAGCAGCCCTGACAGGGCCCAGCCCCAGCATTTT.

CDR3 sequence (DNA): TGCGCCAGCAGCCAAGGGACTAGCGGGGGGGCGGTCTACAATGAGCAGTTCTTC. Encoded protein: CASSQGTSGGAVYNEQFF. The genes are TRBV4-3 and TRBJ2-1; 15 nucleotides line up with TRBD2. The CDR3 runs 18 residues. In germline, CDR1 is LGHNA, CDR2 YSLEER. V lost 1 base and J lost 3; bases outside the gene matches: 4.